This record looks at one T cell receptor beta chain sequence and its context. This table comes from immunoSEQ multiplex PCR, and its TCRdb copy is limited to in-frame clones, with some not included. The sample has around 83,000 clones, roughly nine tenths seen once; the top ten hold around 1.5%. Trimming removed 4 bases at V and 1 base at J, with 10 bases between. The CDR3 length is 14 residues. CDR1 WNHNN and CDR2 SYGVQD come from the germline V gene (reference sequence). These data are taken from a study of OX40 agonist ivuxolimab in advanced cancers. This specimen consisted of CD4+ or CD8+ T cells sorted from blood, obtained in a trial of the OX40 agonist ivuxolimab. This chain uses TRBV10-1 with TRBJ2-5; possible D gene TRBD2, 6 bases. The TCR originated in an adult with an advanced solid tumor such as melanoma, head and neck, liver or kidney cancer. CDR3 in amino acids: CASSGGGTQETQYF. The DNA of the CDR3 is TGCGCCAGCAGTGGTGGCGGGACCCAAGAGACCCAGTACTTC.